These 2 T cell receptor beta chains originate from one sample sequenced in a study of blood T cells in healthy people across ages. Together with a sample-barcoded 5' primer, a J-beta primer mix was included in a second PCR lasting about 7 to 12 cycles. TCRdb ran MiXCR on the 5' RACE reads and lists one entry per CDR3 protein. The repertoire consists of 700,000 or so distinct CDR3 sequences, with roughly 43% occurring once and the leading ten covering 30%. Sequencing was done on a sample of blood. Every receptor here comes from a man aged 80 or over in good health.

At least ten counts were recorded for this clonotype. The gene calls are TRBV29-1 and TRBJ2-1; the match to TRBD1 covers 10 bases. Germline CDR1 is SQVTM and CDR2 is ANQGSEA. CDR3 length: 13 amino acids. Trimming removed 7 bases from V and 7 bases from J; junction bases left unmatched: 7. CDR3 bases: TGCAGCGGGACGGACAGGGGGGGTAATGAGCAGTTCTTC. Protein: CSGTDRGGNEQFF.

The gene calls are TRBV27 and TRBJ2-4; D is uncertain. The J call may be faulty, since TRBJ2-7 better matches the DNA end. This CDR3 has 14 residues. Per the germline V gene, CDR1 is MNHEY and CDR2 is SMNVEV (reference sequence). The CDR3 region has the DNA TGTGCCAGCAGTTTAGGACGACCGACTGGCGAGCAGTACTTC. Protein: CASSLGRPTGEQYF.